Below, 6 T cell receptor beta chains from the same sample are listed, as sequenced in a study of T cells in Graves' hyperthyroidism and ophthalmopathy. RNA transcripts yielded amplified TCR beta CDR3 regions. The HTBI primer set was used in a first-round RT-PCR of the TCR CDR3. TCRdb re-called the multiplex PCR reads with MiXCR, one entry per CDR3 protein. The sample comprises roughly 840,000 distinct CDR3 sequences, about two fifths of which are singletons, and roughly 8.3% rests with the top ten. The material sequenced was blood. The receptors were sampled from a man younger than 35 with Graves' hyperthyroidism.

This clonotype has ten or more counts. The chain carries TRBV10-3 and TRBJ2-7; D gene ambiguous. V was clipped by 4 bases and J by 5 bases, with 15 bases between them. Germline values: CDR1 ENHRY, CDR2 SYGVKD. This CDR3 has 14 residues. CDR3 in DNA: TGTGCCATCAGTGGTCCCCCGCCGGCAGACGAGCAGTACTTC. This gives the protein CAISGPPPADEQYF.

The chain is built from TRBV7-9 and TRBJ1-2, with D perhaps matching TRBD1 (5 bases). Germline V gene data show CDR1 as SEHNR and CDR2 as FQNEAQ (reference sequence). The CDR3 spans 15 residues. Trimming pared 1 base from V and 6 bases from J, leaving 15 bases between. DNA for the CDR3: TGTGCCAGCAGCTTAGGTGGGGGTCAGGGAAATGGCTACACCTTC. Protein sequence: CASSLGGGQGNGYTF.

This clonotype has a handful of counts. CDR3 amino acids: CSADGLEDIYEQYF. The CDR3 nucleotides are TGCAGTGCTGATGGACTAGAAGATATCTACGAGCAGTACTTC. The chain employs TRBV20-1 and TRBJ2-7, with TRBD2 identical over 7 bases. The germline gives CDR1 DFQATT, CDR2 SNEGSKA (reference sequence). V shed 5 bases and J 3 bases; nucleotides not matched to a gene: 10. The CDR3 extends over 14 amino acids.

As for this clonotype: The junction does not match germline at one end; this may be a read error. The V gene is TRBV7-9, the J gene TRBJ2-2; D might be TRBD2 (6 bases). The CDR3 loop spans 16 amino acids. Per germline, CDR1 SEHNR and CDR2 FQNEAQ (reference sequence). This CDR3 is CASSQGSGSLSGELFF. The CDR3 coding sequence is TGCGCCAGCAGCCAAGGGTCCGGGAGTCTCTCCGGGGAGCTGTTTTTT. The complete variable domain, with remaining parts taken from reference TRBV7-9 and TRBJ2-2, reads DTGVSQNPRHKITKRGQNVTFRCDPISEHNRLYWYRQTLGQGPEFLTYFQNEAQLEKSRLLSDRFSAERPKGSFSTLEIQRTEQGDSAMYLCASSQGSGSLSGELFFGEGSRLTVL.

The rearrangement uses TRBV12-3 or TRBV12-4 and TRBJ1-4; a possible D gene is TRBD1 (5 bases). With 8 bases removed from V and 4 bases from J, the gap between germline ends came to 14 bases. CDR3 length equals 14 residues. Here the CDR3 reads CASGNGGGNEKLFF. The DNA for the CDR3 is TGTGCCAGCGGTAACGGGGGGGGTAATGAAAAACTGTTTTTT.

This clonotype was seen ten or more times. The rearrangement joins TRBV10-3 to TRBJ1-3; TRBD1 matches 7 bases. The CDR3 sequence is 16 residues long. The V segment lost 0 bases and the J segment 4 bases; nucleotides outside the gene matches: 6. Germline CDR1 ENHRY, CDR2 SYGVKD. CDR3 amino acids: CAISESTGLEGNTIYF. The CDR3 nucleotides are TGTGCCATCAGTGAGTCGACAGGGCTTGAAGGAAACACCATATATTTT.